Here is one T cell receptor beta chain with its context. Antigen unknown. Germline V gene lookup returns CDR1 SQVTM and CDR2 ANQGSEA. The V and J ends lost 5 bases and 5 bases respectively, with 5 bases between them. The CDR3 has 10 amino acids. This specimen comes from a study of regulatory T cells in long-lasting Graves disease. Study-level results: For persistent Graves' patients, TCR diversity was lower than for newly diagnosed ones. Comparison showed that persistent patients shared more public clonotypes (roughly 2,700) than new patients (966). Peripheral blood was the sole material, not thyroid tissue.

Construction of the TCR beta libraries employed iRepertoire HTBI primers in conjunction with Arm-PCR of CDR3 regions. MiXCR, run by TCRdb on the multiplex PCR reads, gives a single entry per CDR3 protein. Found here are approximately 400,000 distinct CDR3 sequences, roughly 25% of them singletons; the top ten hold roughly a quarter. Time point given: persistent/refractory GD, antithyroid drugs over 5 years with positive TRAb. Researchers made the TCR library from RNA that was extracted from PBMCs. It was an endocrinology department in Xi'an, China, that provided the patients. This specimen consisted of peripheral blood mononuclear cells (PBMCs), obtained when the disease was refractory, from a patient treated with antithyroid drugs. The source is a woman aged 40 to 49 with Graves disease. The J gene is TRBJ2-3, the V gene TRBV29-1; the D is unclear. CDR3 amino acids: CSVMRDTQYF. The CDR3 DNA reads TGCAGCGTTATGAGAGATACGCAGTATTTT.